The clone carrying this TCR beta chain came up a few times. The data were obtained in a study of sequential checkpoint blockade in melanoma. Study context: Arm A got nivolumab then ipilimumab; arm B the reverse, 1:1. Maintenance nivolumab came after either treatment sequence.

Treatment described: randomized to nivolumab then ipilimumab (arm A) or the reverse (arm B). None of the patients previously received DNA-damaging chemotherapy. Generated by immunoSEQ multiplex PCR, the TCRdb table keeps only in-frame clones and is missing some. The sample contains some 10,000 clones, 73% of which appear only once. In germline, CDR1 is SGDLS, CDR2 YYNGEE. The trim removed 3 bases at V and 1 base at J, leaving 3 bases unmatched. The CDR3 runs to 15 residues. This receptor was identified in a human donor with melanoma. Sequenced here: CD8+ T cells sorted from blood (inferred from file names), sampled from a patient given nivolumab and ipilimumab in sequence. The chain uses TRBV9 and TRBJ2-3; TRBD2 agrees at 9 bases. This CDR3 reads CASSELAGRTDTQYF. The CDR3 bases are TGTGCCAGCAGCGAGCTAGCGGGACGCACAGATACGCAGTATTTT.